This T cell receptor beta chain was sequenced during a study of blood T cell repertoires in COVID-19. Study-level information: Acute and convalescent COVID-19 samples came from the United States, Italy and Spain. PBMCs, B-cell-depleted T cells, or T cells provided the cDNA or gDNA that made up the material.

Trimming removed 8 bases at V and 3 bases at J, with 15 bases between. CDR3 length: 14 residues. Germline CDR1 reads MNHEY; CDR2 reads SVGAGI. Original processing methods: Amplification of reference gene primers was used by the study to estimate nucleated cell counts. The table came from immunoSEQ multiplex PCR; TCRdb's copy has only in-frame clones and leaves some out. The V and J calls and the clone size are those of that table, but D and trimming were determined from the DNA. The table has 150,000 to 200,000 clones, less than 90% seen once. This receptor was taken from a woman in her seventies with acute or convalescent COVID-19. J is TRBJ2-3 and V is TRBV6-5; D ambiguous. The sample taken for sequencing was peripheral blood. CDR3: CASYSFSSTDTQYF. CDR3 in DNA: TGTGCCAGCTACTCGTTCTCCTCTACAGATACGCAGTATTTT.